The 17 T cell receptor beta chains below were found in one sample sequenced in a study of T cell responses to AZD1222 COVID-19 vaccine. Profiled with immunoSEQ multiplex PCR; TCRdb holds only in-frame clones, not every one. The sample consists of around 120,000 clones, around 83% of them appearing once. The sequenced sample was peripheral blood, obtained 28 days after the second AZD1222 dose. The receptors come from an adult who received the AZD1222 COVID-19 vaccine.

The chain uses TRBV7-2 and TRBJ2-1; D call uncertain. The V gene's germline CDR1 is SGHTA and CDR2 FQGNSA. The CDR3 has 13 amino acids. The V end lost 7 bases, the J end lost 7 bases, and 14 bases lay between the germline ends. The CDR3 sequence is CASTPRAGNEQFF. CDR3 DNA: TGTGCCAGCACCCCTCGGGCCGGGAATGAGCAGTTCTTC.

J is TRBJ1-4 and V is TRBV15; D gene uncertain. Germline lookup yields CDR1 LNHNV and CDR2 YYDKDF (reference sequence). V lost 6 bases and J lost 8, with 7 bases in between. The CDR3 covers 11 residues. The CDR3 nucleotides are TGTGCCACCAGTACCTTCGAAAAACTGTTTTTT. It translates to CATSTFEKLFF.

The CDR3 loop is CASSVPLGGGFGEQFF. CDR3 DNA sequence: TGCGCCAGCAGCGTACCCCTGGGCGGGGGGTTTGGTGAGCAGTTCTTC. The rearrangement joins TRBV4-1 to TRBJ2-1; 8 positions match TRBD2. V shed 5 bases and J 9 bases; nucleotides not matched to a gene: 15. Germline V gives CDR1 MGHRA, CDR2 YSYEKL. The CDR3 loop spans 16 amino acids.

In this sample, this clone turned up a few times. The chain combines TRBV7-2 with TRBJ2-7; D call uncertain. CDR3 length: 17 amino acids. V shed 2 bases and J shed 3 bases, with 20 bases lying between them. Per the germline V gene, CDR1 is SGHTA and CDR2 is FQGNSA. This CDR3 reads CASSLRPQAAQGYEQYF. In nucleotides, the CDR3 is TGTGCCAGCAGCTTAAGGCCGCAGGCGGCACAAGGCTACGAGCAGTACTTC.

This clone was picked up a small number of times. This chain uses TRBV7-2 with TRBJ1-1, with D perhaps TRBD1 (6 bases). The CDR3 has 12 residues. The V end lost 3 bases, the J end lost 10 bases, and 12 bases lay between the germline ends. Germline CDR1 reads SGHTA; CDR2 reads FQGNSA. The CDR3 reads CASSLGGPRAFF. The CDR3 bases are TGTGCCAGCAGCTTGGGGGGCCCTCGAGCTTTCTTT.

Here the CDR3 DNA reads TGTGCCAGCAGCCGCGGACTTTCCTACCAAGAGACCCAGTACTTC. Its protein is CASSRGLSYQETQYF. This rearrangement joins TRBV14 to TRBJ2-5; possible D gene TRBD2, 5 bases. The V gene's germline CDR1 is SGHDN and CDR2 FVKESK. With 4 bases removed from V and 0 bases from J, the gap between germline ends came to 12 bases. This CDR3 is 15 amino acids long.

The count of this clone is one. V usage is TRBV24-1 and J usage is TRBJ2-7, with 8 bases that match TRBD1. From germline, CDR1 is KGHDR and CDR2 SFDVKD. With 3 bases clipped from V and 3 bases from J, the junction kept 9 bases outside the gene matches. The CDR3 runs 16 residues. The DNA for the CDR3 is TGTGCCACCAGTGATCCCCTTGACAGGGGAGGCTACGAGCAGTACTTC. Residues: CATSDPLDRGGYEQYF.

In its sample, this clone was seen many times. The V gene is TRBV27, the J gene TRBJ2-7; 8 positions agree with TRBD1. CDR1 and CDR2 from the germline V gene are MNHEY and SMNVEV (reference sequence). The CDR3 spans 19 residues. The V segment lost 6 bases and the J segment 7 bases; nucleotides outside the gene matches: 26. DNA of the CDR3: TGTGCCAGCAGACTTTGGGTAGCTTCTGGGGATCAGGGGGCGAATGAGCAGTACTTC. Translating gives CASRLWVASGDQGANEQYF.

The genes are TRBV27 and TRBJ2-1; 8 bases line up with TRBD1. CDR1 and CDR2 from the germline V gene are MNHEY and SMNVEV (reference sequence). V lost 5 bases, J lost 0 bases, and 12 bases stayed unmatched. The CDR3 is 18 residues long. The CDR3 DNA is TGTGCCAGCAGTCGCCCCCTGACAGGGGCGAGCTCCTACAATGAGCAGTTCTTC. Amino acid sequence: CASSRPLTGASSYNEQFF.

The chain employs TRBV6-5 and TRBJ2-3; the match to TRBD1 covers 9 bases. Germline CDR1 and CDR2: MNHEY and SVGAGI. CDR3 size: 15 residues. Losses at the gene ends were 2 bases for V and 4 bases for J; bases not matched to a gene: 4. CDR3 bases: TGTGCCAGCAGTTACGGGGACAGGGTTGCAGATACGCAGTATTTT. Its protein is CASSYGDRVADTQYF.

The chain has TRBV7-2 and TRBJ2-3; D remains unclear. The CDR3 consists of 15 residues. Trimming left V 5 bases short and J 0 bases short, with 12 bases between. Looked up from germline, CDR1 is SGHTA and CDR2 is FQGNSA. CDR3 DNA sequence: TGTGCCAGCAGCCAGAGACGGTCTAGCACAGATACGCAGTATTTT. Translating it yields CASSQRRSSTDTQYF. Full variable domain (rest looked up from reference TRBV7-2 and TRBJ2-3): GAGVSQSPSNKVTEKGKDVELRCDPISGHTALYWYRQSLGQGLEFLIYFQGNSAPDKSGLPSDRFSAERTGGSVSTLTIQRTQQEDSAVYLCASSQRRSSTDTQYFGPGTRLTVL.

J is TRBJ2-7 and V is TRBV7-9; TRBD1 might be the D (6 bases). The germline V gene encodes CDR1 SEHNR and CDR2 FQNEAQ (reference sequence). The germline V and J ends were trimmed by 4 bases and 2 bases, with 15 bases remaining between them. The CDR3 extends over 15 amino acids. CDR3 coding DNA: TGTGCCAGCAGCTCCCCGGACAGACAAACCTACGAGCAGTACTTC. This encodes CASSSPDRQTYEQYF.

The rearrangement links TRBV7-9 to TRBJ2-1, with 14 bases aligning to TRBD2. Trimming cost V 1 base and J 9 bases; bases outside gene matches: 8. CDR1 SEHNR and CDR2 FQNEAQ come from the germline V gene (reference sequence). This CDR3 region has 17 residues. CDR3 in DNA: TGTGCCAGCAGCTTAGAATTGGGACTAGCGGGGGTGTTTGAGCAGTTCTTC. It yields the protein CASSLELGLAGVFEQFF.

This rearrangement joins TRBV9 to TRBJ2-3; 7 bases are a match to TRBD1. The junction had 10 bases not matched to a gene; V was cut back by 3 bases and J by 0 bases. Germline assignment: CDR1 SGDLS and CDR2 YYNGEE. This CDR3 is 17 amino acids long. The CDR3 sequence: CASSEYPTGPSTDTQYF. The DNA of the CDR3 is TGTGCCAGCAGCGAGTACCCGACAGGGCCGAGCACAGATACGCAGTATTTT.

This CDR3 reads CASSPGQVNSGANVLTF. DNA for the CDR3: TGTGCCAGCAGCCCGGGACAGGTGAACTCTGGGGCCAACGTCCTGACTTTC. The chain carries TRBV5-4 and TRBJ2-6; 8 bases fit TRBD1. Germline CDR1 SGHNT, CDR2 YYREEE (reference sequence). This CDR3 is 17 amino acids long. V dropped 4 bases and J dropped 0; count of bases not matched to a gene: 6. The full variable domain, completed using reference TRBV5-4 and TRBJ2-6, is ETGVTQSPTHLIKTRGQQVTLRCSSQSGHNTVSWYQQALGQGPQFIFQYYREEENGRGNFPPRFSGLQFPNYSSELNVNALELDDSALYLCASSPGQVNSGANVLTFGAGSRLTVL.

This clone was seen more than once but under ten times. The CDR3 loop is CASSSGPIFNSPLHF. The CDR3, as DNA: TGTGCCAGCAGTTCCGGACCTATCTTCAATTCACCCCTCCACTTT. The chain joins TRBV6-5 to TRBJ1-6; D remains unclear. The CDR3 extends over 15 amino acids. The ends were cut back, 4 bases at V and 7 bases at J, with 14 bases in the middle. Germline loops: CDR1 MNHEY, CDR2 SVGAGI.

This chain connects TRBV29-1 to TRBJ1-2; a weak D match, TRBD1 (6 bases). Between the trimmed V and J ends, which lost 1 base and 0 bases, there was a span of 18 bases. The CDR3 consists of 17 residues. In germline, CDR1 is SQVTM, CDR2 ANQGSEA. CDR3 in DNA: TGCAGCGTTGAAGTGGGGGTTGTCCGGGGGCCTAACTATGGCTACACCTTC. Residues: CSVEVGVVRGPNYGYTF.